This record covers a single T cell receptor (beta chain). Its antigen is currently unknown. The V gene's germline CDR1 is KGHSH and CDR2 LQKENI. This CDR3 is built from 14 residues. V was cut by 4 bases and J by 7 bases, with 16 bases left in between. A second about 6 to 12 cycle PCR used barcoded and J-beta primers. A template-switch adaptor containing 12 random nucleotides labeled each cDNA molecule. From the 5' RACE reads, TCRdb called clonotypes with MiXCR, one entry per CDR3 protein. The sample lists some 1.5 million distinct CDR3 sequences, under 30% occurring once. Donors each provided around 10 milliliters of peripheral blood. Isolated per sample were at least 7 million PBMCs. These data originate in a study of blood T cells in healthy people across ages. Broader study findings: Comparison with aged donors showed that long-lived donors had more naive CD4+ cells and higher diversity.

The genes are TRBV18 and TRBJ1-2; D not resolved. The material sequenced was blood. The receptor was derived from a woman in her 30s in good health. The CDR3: CASSRTEGKFGYTF. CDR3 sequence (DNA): TGTGCCAGCTCACGTACGGAAGGGAAGTTTGGCTACACCTTC.